This T cell receptor (beta chain) was recovered during a study of blood T cell repertoires in COVID-19. Seattle patients were enrolled while actively infected and followed longitudinally. Original data processing: Estimation of nucleated cell counts relied on the amplification of reference gene primers. TCRdb keeps only in-frame clones here, not all; method: immunoSEQ multiplex PCR. That table supplies the V and J calls and clone size; D and trimming were determined from the DNA. The table has fewer than 200,000 clones, 65% to 90% seen once. V gave up 1 base and J gave up 3 bases; unmatched junction bases: 4. The CDR3 consists of 14 residues. The germline CDR1 and CDR2 sequences are GTSNPN and SVGIG (reference sequence).

The sequenced material came from peripheral blood. The TCR originated in a woman aged 40 to 50 with COVID-19, enrolled during active disease. The genes are TRBV30 and TRBJ2-3; 7 positions match TRBD1. The CDR3 sequence is CAWSEGQTTDTQYF. CDR3 in DNA: TGTGCCTGGAGTGAGGGACAGACTACAGATACGCAGTATTTT.